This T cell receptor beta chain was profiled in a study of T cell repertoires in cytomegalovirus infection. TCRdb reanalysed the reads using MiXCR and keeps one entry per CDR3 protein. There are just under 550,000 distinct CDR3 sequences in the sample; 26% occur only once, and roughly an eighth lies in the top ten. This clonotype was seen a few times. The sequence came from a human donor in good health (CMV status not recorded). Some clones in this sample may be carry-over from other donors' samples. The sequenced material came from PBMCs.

This CDR3 reads CASSYSGTRNTGELFF. The CDR3, as DNA: TGTGCCAGCAGTTACAGCGGGACAAGGAACACCGGGGAGCTGTTTTTT. The chain employs TRBV2 and TRBJ2-2, with TRBD2 as a possible D gene (7 bases). Germline V gene sequence: CDR1 SNHLY, CDR2 FYNNEI. CDR3 size: 16 residues. Between the trimmed V and J ends, which lost 5 bases and 1 base, there was a span of 14 bases.